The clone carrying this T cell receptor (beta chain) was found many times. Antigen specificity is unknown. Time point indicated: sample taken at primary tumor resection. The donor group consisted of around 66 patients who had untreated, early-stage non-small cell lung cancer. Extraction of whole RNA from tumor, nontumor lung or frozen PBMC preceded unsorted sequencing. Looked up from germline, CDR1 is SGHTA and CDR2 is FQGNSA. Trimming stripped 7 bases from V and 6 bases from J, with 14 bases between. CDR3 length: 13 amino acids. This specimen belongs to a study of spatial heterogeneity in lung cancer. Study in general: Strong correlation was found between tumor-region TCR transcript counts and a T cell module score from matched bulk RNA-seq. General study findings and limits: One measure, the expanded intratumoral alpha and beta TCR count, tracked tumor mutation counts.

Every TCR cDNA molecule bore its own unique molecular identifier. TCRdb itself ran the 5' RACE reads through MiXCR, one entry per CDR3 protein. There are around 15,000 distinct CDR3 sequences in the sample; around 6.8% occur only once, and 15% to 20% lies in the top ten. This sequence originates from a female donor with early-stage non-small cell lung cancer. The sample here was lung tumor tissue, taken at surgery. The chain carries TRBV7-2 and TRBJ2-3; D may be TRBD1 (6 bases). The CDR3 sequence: CASILTGRDTQYF. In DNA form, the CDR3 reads TGTGCCAGCATTCTCACAGGGCGGGATACGCAGTATTTT.